This TCR beta chain was found in a study of blood T cell repertoires in COVID-19. The CDR3 is 15 amino acids. In germline, CDR1 is SGHTA, CDR2 FQGTGA. V shed 3 bases and J shed 0 bases, with 9 bases lying between them. Adults between about 18 and 89 years of age took part from 20 to 25 US areas. Clones were sequenced by immunoSEQ multiplex PCR, and TCRdb holds only the in-frame ones, with some missing. This table holds some 220,000 clones, roughly 88% found once. The TCR sequence derives from a middle-aged woman with acute COVID-19. The rearrangement uses TRBV7-3 and TRBJ1-3, with unresolved D. The sequenced sample consisted of PBMCs or T cells enriched from blood (not recorded which). In DNA, the CDR3 is TGTGCCAGCAGCTTTACAGTGATCTCTGGAAACACCATATATTTT. This translates into CASSFTVISGNTIYF.